This T cell receptor (beta chain) was identified during a study of T cell changes during pregnancy in multiple sclerosis. Trimming pared 6 bases from V and 8 bases from J, leaving 16 bases between. This CDR3 contains 13 residues. The germline gives CDR1 MDHEN, CDR2 SYDVKM. Only in-frame clones appear in the TCRdb table, and some are missing; sequencing was by immunoSEQ multiplex PCR. The sample lists about 70,000 clones, roughly 91% occurring once. The source material was CD4+ T cells from peripheral blood mononuclear cells, sampled after pregnancy. The V and J genes are TRBV28 and TRBJ1-2; D is unresolved. The receptor's source is a female donor with multiple sclerosis, enrolled in a pregnancy study. As DNA, the CDR3 is TGTGCCAGCAGACACGGTCCAGGTGAGGGCTACACCTTC. Encoded protein: CASRHGPGEGYTF.